This T cell receptor (beta chain) emerged from a study of identical twins. This clonotype occurred many times. The target antigen is unknown. Germline CDR1 and CDR2: SGHRS and YFSETQ. Germline trimming cut 6 bases from V and 4 bases from J; bases unmatched to any gene: 8. CDR3 length: 14 amino acids. TCRdb redid the calling of the 5' RACE reads with MiXCR, one entry per CDR3 protein. Among 150,000 or so distinct CDR3 sequences listed, 3.5% were seen once. Study outcomes and limitations: Excess sharing between twins was weaker in beta out-of-frame sequences. Zero-insertion analyses were open to partial confounding by invariant MAIT and iNKT cells.

The sequence came from a man aged 18 to 30 in good health. The chain uses TRBV5-1 and TRBJ1-2, with 8 nucleotides matching TRBD1. The sample consisted of memory T cells sorted from blood. The CDR3: CASTAGGSGYGYTF. The CDR3 DNA follows: TGCGCCAGCACCGCAGGGGGCTCCGGCTATGGCTACACCTTC.